This T cell receptor beta chain was captured in a study of cytomegalovirus exposure and HLA in healthy donors. Sequencing was performed with immunoSEQ multiplex PCR; in TCRdb, only in-frame clones are kept and a portion is missing. The data contain about 160,000 clones, around nine tenths of them seen just once; the ten biggest clones take up 3.5% to 4.5%. Study-wide results and limits: According to a later analysis, TCR clusters from the first cohort tended to co-occur in the roughly 130 validation repertoires.

CDR1 and CDR2 (germline): LGHNA, YNFKEQ. The V segment lost 2 bases and the J segment 7 bases; nucleotides outside the gene matches: 5. There are 15 residues in the CDR3. In the case of this clone: No antigen is known for it.

The source of this sequence is a man younger than 35 in good health and CMV-seropositive. The rearrangement joins TRBV4-2 to TRBJ2-1, with 10 nucleotides matching TRBD2. Specimen: PBMCs. CDR3 protein: CASSQLAGVLNEQFF. CDR3 coding DNA: TGTGCCAGCAGCCAACTAGCGGGAGTTTTGAATGAGCAGTTCTTC.